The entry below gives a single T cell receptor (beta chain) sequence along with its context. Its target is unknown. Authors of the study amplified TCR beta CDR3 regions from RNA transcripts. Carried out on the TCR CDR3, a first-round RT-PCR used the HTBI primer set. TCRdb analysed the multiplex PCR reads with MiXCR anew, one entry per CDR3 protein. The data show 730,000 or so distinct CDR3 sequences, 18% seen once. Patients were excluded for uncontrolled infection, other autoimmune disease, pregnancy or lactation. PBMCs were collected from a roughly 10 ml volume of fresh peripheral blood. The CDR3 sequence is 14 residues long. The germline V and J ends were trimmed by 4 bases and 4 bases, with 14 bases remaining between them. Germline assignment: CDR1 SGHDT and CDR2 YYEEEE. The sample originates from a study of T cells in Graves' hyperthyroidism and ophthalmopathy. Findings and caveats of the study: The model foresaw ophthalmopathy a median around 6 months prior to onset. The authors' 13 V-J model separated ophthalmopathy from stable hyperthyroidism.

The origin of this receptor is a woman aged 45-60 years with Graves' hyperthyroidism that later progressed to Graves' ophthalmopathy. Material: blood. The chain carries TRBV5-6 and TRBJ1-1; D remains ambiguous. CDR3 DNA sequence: TGTGCCAGCAGCCGTAATGACGGGATCACTGAAGCTTTCTTT. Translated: CASSRNDGITEAFF.